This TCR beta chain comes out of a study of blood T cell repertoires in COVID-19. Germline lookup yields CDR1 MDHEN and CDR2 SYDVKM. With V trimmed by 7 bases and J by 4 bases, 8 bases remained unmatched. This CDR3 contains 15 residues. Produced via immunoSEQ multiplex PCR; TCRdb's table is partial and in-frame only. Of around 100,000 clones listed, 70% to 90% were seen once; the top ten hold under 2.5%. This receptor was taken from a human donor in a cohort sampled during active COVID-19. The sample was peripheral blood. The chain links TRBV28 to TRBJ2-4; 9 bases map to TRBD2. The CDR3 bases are TGTGCCAGCAAGGGCGGGGGGGATGGAAAAAACATTCAGTACTTC. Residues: CASKGGGDGKNIQYF.